The 17 T cell receptor beta chains below were found in one sample sequenced in a study of OX40 agonist ivuxolimab in advanced cancers. Measured with immunoSEQ multiplex PCR; TCRdb has only the in-frame clones, and not every one. This sample has some 110,000 clones, with over 75% found just once. This sample comprised CD4+ or CD8+ T cells sorted from blood, obtained in a trial of the OX40 agonist ivuxolimab. These receptors all stem from an adult with an advanced solid tumor such as melanoma, head and neck, liver or kidney cancer.

This clone was observed a single time. The V and J genes are TRBV5-4 and TRBJ2-7, with 7 nucleotides matching TRBD2. The germline gives CDR1 SGHNT, CDR2 YYREEE (reference sequence). V lost 4 bases to trimming and J lost 1 base; unmatched junction nucleotides: 8. This CDR3 comprises 15 residues. CDR3 residues: CASSQDLGGSYEQYF. CDR3 in DNA: TGTGCCAGCAGCCAAGATCTGGGGGGGTCCTACGAGCAGTACTTC. The full variable domain, rest sourced from reference TRBV5-4 and TRBJ2-7, is ETGVTQSPTHLIKTRGQQVTLRCSSQSGHNTVSWYQQALGQGPQFIFQYYREEENGRGNFPPRFSGLQFPNYSSELNVNALELDDSALYLCASSQDLGGSYEQYFGPGTRLTVT.

The chain couples TRBV28 to TRBJ2-7, with TRBD2 matching over 10 bases. The CDR3 consists of 15 residues. Germline values: CDR1 MDHEN, CDR2 SYDVKM. V was pared by 3 bases and J by 2 bases, with 4 bases of the junction left unmatched. The CDR3 reads CASSFRGTSAYEQYF. The CDR3 nucleotides read TGTGCCAGCAGTTTCCGGGGGACTAGCGCCTACGAGCAGTACTTC.

CDR3 amino acids: CASSINRAPYEQYF. The CDR3 DNA sequence: TGTGCCAGCAGTATAAACAGGGCCCCCTACGAGCAGTACTTC. The V call is TRBV28, the J call TRBJ2-7; a weak D match, TRBD1 (6 bases). Germline CDR1 and CDR2: MDHEN and SYDVKM. V lost 5 bases and J 2 bases, leaving 13 bases between the germline ends. The CDR3 totals 14 residues.

The chain joins TRBV30 to TRBJ2-1; D could derive from TRBD1 or TRBD2 (5 bases each). CDR1 GTSNPN and CDR2 SVGIG come from the germline V gene (reference sequence). The CDR3 contains 17 residues. V was shortened by 0 bases and J by 0 bases, with 15 bases between the two germline ends. CDR3 DNA: TGTGCCTGGAGTGTACGTCGGGGCCAGTCCTCCTACAATGAGCAGTTCTTC. It translates to CAWSVRRGQSSYNEQFF.

The rearrangement joins TRBV6-4 to TRBJ1-5, with D possibly matching TRBD1 (6 bases). The V end lost 0 bases, the J end lost 6 bases, and 12 bases lay between the germline ends. Germline loops: CDR1 MRHNA, CDR2 SNTAGT. This CDR3 has 15 residues. The CDR3 loop is CASSDSGGVGQPQHF. The CDR3 DNA follows: TGTGCCAGCAGTGACTCAGGGGGAGTTGGTCAGCCCCAGCATTTT.

The rearrangement joins TRBV28 to TRBJ2-7; the D gene is possibly TRBD2 (6 bases). Trimming stripped 6 bases from V and 3 bases from J, with 12 bases between. The germline V gene has CDR1 MDHEN and CDR2 SYDVKM. The CDR3 totals 13 residues. Here the CDR3 DNA reads TGTGCCAGCAGGACGGGAGCGGTCTACGAGCAGTACTTC. Translated, it gives CASRTGAVYEQYF.

The rearrangement uses TRBV10-2 and TRBJ1-5; 8 bases fit TRBD1. CDR3 size: 16 residues. CDR1 and CDR2 from the germline V gene are WSHSY and SAAADI. Trimming at V came to 5 bases and at J to 0 bases, leaving 6 bases not matched to a gene. CDR3 sequence: CASSTSTGVSNQPQHF. The CDR3, as DNA: TGCGCCAGCAGTACCTCGACAGGGGTTAGCAATCAGCCCCAGCATTTT.

This clone occurred once. The chain joins TRBV7-8 to TRBJ1-2; a weak D match, TRBD1 (6 bases). The CDR3 runs 16 residues. Germline values: CDR1 SGHVS, CDR2 FQNEAQ. The V gene lost 5 bases and the J gene lost 6 bases, with 22 bases spanning the gap. CDR3 loop: CASSPSARGQWNGYTF. The CDR3 DNA reads as TGTGCCAGCAGCCCGTCGGCCCGGGGGCAGTGGAATGGCTACACCTTC.

This sequence joins TRBV27 and TRBJ2-2, with 7 bases lining up with TRBD1. Germline lookup yields CDR1 MNHEY and CDR2 SMNVEV (reference sequence). The CDR3 runs 17 residues. V lost 2 bases and J lost 4; bases outside the gene matches: 10. The CDR3 bases are TGTGCCAGCAGTTTAAAAAGAGGGGGCTTCGGCACCGGGGAGCTGTTTTTT. This codes for CASSLKRGGFGTGELFF.

V is TRBV4-3 and J is TRBJ2-1; D perhaps matches TRBD2 (6 bases). The length of the CDR3 is 18 residues. Germline V gives CDR1 LGHNA, CDR2 YSLEER. Trimming pared 0 bases from V and 2 bases from J, leaving 17 bases between. The CDR3 reads CASSQEGGLQSTYNEQFF. CDR3 coding DNA: TGCGCCAGCAGCCAAGAGGGGGGACTTCAGAGCACCTACAATGAGCAGTTCTTC.

V is TRBV20-1 and J is TRBJ1-2, with 8 bases lining up with TRBD1. This CDR3 has 11 amino acids. V shed 5 bases, J shed 7 bases, and the junction held 3 bases outside the gene matches. CDR1 is DFQATT, CDR2 SNEGSKA, per germline (reference sequence). The CDR3 DNA reads TGCAGTGCTGGACAGGGAGGTGGCTACACCTTC. Its protein product is CSAGQGGGYTF.

The chain employs TRBV25-1 and TRBJ1-3; TRBD1 is a possible D gene (5 bases). The germline V gene encodes CDR1 MGHDK and CDR2 SYGVNS. V dropped 5 bases and J dropped 9 bases, with 17 bases sitting between them. This CDR3 region has 14 residues. This CDR3 is CASSPRSGGGTIYF. CDR3 coding DNA: TGTGCCAGCAGTCCTCGTAGCGGGGGAGGCACCATATATTTT.

The rearrangement links TRBV10-3 to TRBJ1-5; 7 bases fit TRBD1. The CDR3 extends over 17 amino acids. CDR1 is ENHRY, CDR2 SYGVKD, per germline. Trimming cost V 10 bases and J 2 bases; bases outside gene matches: 17. The CDR3 protein is CASRGGSGEGGNQPQHF. Written as DNA, the CDR3 is TGTGCCAGCAGAGGGGGCAGCGGGGAAGGAGGCAATCAGCCCCAGCATTTT.

V usage is TRBV28 and J usage is TRBJ2-7, with 7 nucleotides matching TRBD1. V lost 7 bases to trimming and J lost 0 bases; unmatched junction nucleotides: 9. The CDR3 sequence is 15 residues long. Germline V CDR1 and CDR2: MDHEN, SYDVKM. CDR3 sequence: CASNVPGQNSYEQYF. The CDR3 region has the DNA TGTGCCAGCAATGTGCCGGGACAGAACTCCTACGAGCAGTACTTC.

The CDR3 is CASSVGLVSYEQYF. The CDR3 bases are TGTGCCAGTAGTGTGGGACTAGTCTCCTACGAGCAGTACTTC. J is TRBJ2-7 and V is TRBV19, with TRBD2 identical over 8 bases. Trimming cost V 5 bases and J 0 bases; bases outside gene matches: 3. The CDR3 is made up of 14 amino acids. The germline CDR1 and CDR2 sequences are LNHDA and SQIVND (reference sequence).

This clone has only one observation. The chain is built from TRBV5-1 and TRBJ1-5, with 7 nucleotides matching TRBD1. V was clipped by 4 bases and J by 0 bases; unmatched bases: 4. The CDR3 totals 15 residues. Germline V gene data show CDR1 as SGHRS and CDR2 as YFSETQ. The CDR3 is CASSPTGDSNQPQHF. The CDR3 DNA reads as TGCGCCAGCAGCCCCACAGGGGATAGCAATCAGCCCCAGCATTTT.

V is TRBV6-1 and J is TRBJ1-1; possible D gene TRBD1, 5 bases. Germline CDR1 and CDR2: MNHNS and SASEGT. V was trimmed by 0 bases and J by 2 bases, leaving 13 bases between them. The CDR3 loop spans 16 amino acids. Here the CDR3 reads CASSEALSRANTEAFF. DNA for the CDR3: TGTGCCAGCAGTGAAGCTCTATCCAGGGCCAACACTGAAGCTTTCTTT.